The clone carrying this TCR beta chain has more than one count but fewer than ten. Its antigen is not identified. The data stem from a study of response to subunit inactivated influenza vaccine. This CDR3 spans 13 amino acids. Germline V gene sequence: CDR1 SGHDT, CDR2 YYEEEE. After removal of 7 bases from V and 6 bases from J, the junction contained 9 bases not matched to a gene. TCRdb used MiXCR to reprocess the RT-PCR reads, holding one entry per CDR3 protein. This table holds 650,000 to 850,000 distinct CDR3 sequences, about 14% found once. Findings and caveats of the study: New T cells are recruited in small numbers by each seasonal influenza vaccination, according to the authors' suggestion.

The TCR comes from a man aged 50 to 59 who received an inactivated influenza vaccine. The chain employs TRBV5-6 and TRBJ2-7, with 8 bases that match TRBD1. The sample consisted of PBMCs from blood, taken around 15 days before vaccination. The CDR3 coding sequence is TGTGCCAGCTTCCCCCCAGGGGGCAGCGAGCAGTACTTC. Its protein product is CASFPPGGSEQYF.